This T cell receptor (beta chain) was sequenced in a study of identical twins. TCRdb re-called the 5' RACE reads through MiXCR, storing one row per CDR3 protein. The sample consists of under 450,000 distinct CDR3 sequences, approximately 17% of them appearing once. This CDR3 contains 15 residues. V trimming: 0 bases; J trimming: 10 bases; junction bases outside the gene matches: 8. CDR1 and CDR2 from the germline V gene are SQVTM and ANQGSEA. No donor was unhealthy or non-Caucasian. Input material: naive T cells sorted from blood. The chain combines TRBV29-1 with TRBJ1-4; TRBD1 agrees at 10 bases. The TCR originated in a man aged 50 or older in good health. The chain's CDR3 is CSVEDWGTGEGKLFF. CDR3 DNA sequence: TGCAGCGTTGAAGATTGGGGGACAGGGGAGGGAAAACTGTTTTTT.